Listed below are T cell receptor beta chains from one sample, sequenced in a study of CD8+ T cells in alopecia areata. The method was immunoSEQ multiplex PCR; TCRdb's version includes in-frame clones alone and lacks a portion of them. The sample comprises under 250,000 clones, under 60% of which are singletons, and around 1.5% rests with the top ten. The specimen comprised CD4+ T cells sorted from blood, sampled at week 4, from a patient treated with tofacitinib. Source of these receptors: a human donor with alopecia areata. Both conserved end residues are part of each CDR3. Each record gives: J gene, V gene, clone size, D gene, CDR3 protein, CDR3 DNA. D genes are given only for firm matches. Not every row has a clone size; where given, it reads once, few, many or a size class.

j_call: TRBJ2-7
v_call: TRBV4-3
clone_size: .
d_call: TRBD2
cdr3_aa: CASPRGVRSYEQYF
cdr3_nt: TGCGCCAGCCCACGGGGGGTGCGGTCCTACGAGCAGTACTTC

j_call: TRBJ2-1
v_call: TRBV5-1
clone_size: .
d_call: TRBD1
cdr3_aa: CASSFGPGQAYNEQFF
cdr3_nt: TGCGCCAGCAGCTTCGGACCGGGACAGGCCTACAATGAGCAGTTCTTC

j_call: TRBJ2-2
v_call: TRBV30
clone_size: .
d_call: .
cdr3_aa: CAWSAGTLTGELFF
cdr3_nt: TGTGCCTGGAGCGCCGGGACACTGACCGGGGAGCTGTTTTTT

j_call: TRBJ2-5
v_call: TRBV7-2
clone_size: .
d_call: .
cdr3_aa: CASSFRPGQKETQYF
cdr3_nt: TGTGCCAGCAGCTTCCGGCCGGGACAAAAAGAGACCCAGTACTTC

j_call: TRBJ2-3
v_call: TRBV9
clone_size: .
d_call: TRBD2
cdr3_aa: CASSVATGLGEDTQYF
cdr3_nt: TGTGCCAGCAGCGTAGCTACGGGACTAGGGGAAGATACGCAGTATTTT

j_call: TRBJ1-4
v_call: TRBV18
clone_size: .
d_call: TRBD1
cdr3_aa: CASSPTGTNEKLFF
cdr3_nt: TGTGCCAGCTCACCGACAGGGACGAATGAAAAACTGTTTTTT

j_call: TRBJ2-1
v_call: TRBV20-1
clone_size: .
d_call: .
cdr3_aa: CSASQGNEQFF
cdr3_nt: TGCAGTGCTAGTCAGGGCAATGAGCAGTTCTTC

j_call: TRBJ2-5
v_call: TRBV28
clone_size: .
d_call: .
cdr3_aa: CASSPLGLETQYF
cdr3_nt: TGTGCCAGCAGTCCCCTGGGCTTGGAGACCCAGTACTTC

j_call: TRBJ2-3
v_call: TRBV18
clone_size: .
d_call: .
cdr3_aa: CASSPRASTDTQYF
cdr3_nt: TGTGCCAGCTCACCCCGTGCTAGCACAGATACGCAGTATTTT

j_call: TRBJ1-5
v_call: TRBV5-1
clone_size: few
d_call: .
cdr3_aa: CASSTDRNQPQHF
cdr3_nt: TGCGCCAGCAGCACAGACAGAAATCAGCCCCAGCATTTT

j_call: TRBJ2-5
v_call: TRBV29-1
clone_size: few
d_call: TRBD1
cdr3_aa: CSVRQGQETQYF
cdr3_nt: TGCAGCGTCAGACAGGGTCAAGAGACCCAGTACTTC

j_call: TRBJ2-1
v_call: TRBV4-3
clone_size: .
d_call: TRBD2
cdr3_aa: CASSQDPGTNNEQFF
cdr3_nt: TGCGCCAGCAGCCAAGATCCCGGGACTAACAATGAGCAGTTCTTC

j_call: TRBJ1-6
v_call: TRBV7-2
clone_size: few
d_call: .
cdr3_aa: CASSSLTYNSPLHF
cdr3_nt: TGTGCCAGCAGCTCACTTACATATAATTCACCCCTCCACTTT

j_call: TRBJ1-2
v_call: TRBV10-3
clone_size: few
d_call: .
cdr3_aa: CAISGLGKEAGYTF
cdr3_nt: TGTGCCATCAGTGGGTTGGGGAAGGAAGCGGGCTACACCTTC

j_call: TRBJ2-7
v_call: TRBV2
clone_size: few
d_call: .
cdr3_aa: CASRPDSSYEQYF
cdr3_nt: TGTGCCAGCAGACCGGACAGCTCCTACGAGCAGTACTTC

j_call: TRBJ2-1
v_call: TRBV10-3
clone_size: .
d_call: .
cdr3_aa: CAISESTGGSSYNEQFF
cdr3_nt: TGTGCCATCAGTGAGTCTACAGGCGGATCTTCCTACAATGAGCAGTTCTTC

j_call: TRBJ1-5
v_call: TRBV27
clone_size: few
d_call: .
cdr3_aa: CASSFWGENQPQHF
cdr3_nt: TGTGCCAGCAGTTTTTGGGGTGAAAATCAGCCCCAGCATTTT

j_call: TRBJ2-1
v_call: TRBV9
clone_size: medium-sized
d_call: .
cdr3_aa: CASSVRSNEQFF
cdr3_nt: TGTGCCAGCAGCGTCCGATCCAATGAGCAGTTCTTC

j_call: TRBJ2-7
v_call: TRBV2
clone_size: few
d_call: TRBD1
cdr3_aa: CASSELTDRAGEQYF
cdr3_nt: TGTGCCAGCAGTGAACTCACGGACAGGGCTGGAGAGCAGTACTTC

j_call: TRBJ2-1
v_call: TRBV2
clone_size: .
d_call: .
cdr3_aa: CASSPVNEQFF
cdr3_nt: TGTGCCAGCAGTCCCGTAAATGAGCAGTTCTTC

j_call: TRBJ1-2
v_call: TRBV20-1
clone_size: .
d_call: .
cdr3_aa: CSARTLDGYTF
cdr3_nt: TGCAGTGCTAGAACTTTGGATGGCTACACCTTC

j_call: TRBJ1-6
v_call: TRBV5-1
clone_size: .
d_call: TRBD1
cdr3_aa: CASSPGQGLDSPLHF
cdr3_nt: TGCGCCAGCAGCCCGGGACAGGGGTTAGATTCACCCCTCCACTTT

j_call: TRBJ1-1
v_call: TRBV28
clone_size: .
d_call: .
cdr3_aa: CASSLRDGTRQAFF
cdr3_nt: TGTGCCAGCAGTTTACGCGACGGAACGAGGCAAGCTTTCTTT

j_call: TRBJ1-2
v_call: TRBV2
clone_size: .
d_call: .
cdr3_aa: CASRNDQGGANYGYTF
cdr3_nt: TGTGCCAGCAGAAATGACCAGGGAGGAGCTAACTATGGCTACACCTTC

j_call: TRBJ1-6
v_call: TRBV7-2
clone_size: .
d_call: .
cdr3_aa: CASSRAHSPLHF
cdr3_nt: TGTGCCAGCAGCCGAGCCCATTCACCCCTCCACTTT

j_call: TRBJ2-5
v_call: TRBV7-2
clone_size: .
d_call: .
cdr3_aa: CASSLSPGPETQYF
cdr3_nt: TGTGCCAGCAGCCTATCCCCCGGTCCAGAGACCCAGTACTTC

j_call: TRBJ2-5
v_call: TRBV27
clone_size: .
d_call: .
cdr3_aa: CASSPGQTQTQYF
cdr3_nt: TGTGCCAGCAGTCCCGGACAGACTCAGACCCAGTACTTC

j_call: TRBJ1-2
v_call: TRBV30
clone_size: .
d_call: TRBD1
cdr3_aa: CAWSFSRTGYGYTF
cdr3_nt: TGTGCCTGGAGTTTTTCCAGGACAGGCTATGGCTACACCTTC

j_call: TRBJ1-1
v_call: TRBV29-1
clone_size: .
d_call: .
cdr3_aa: CSVGGIMNTEAFF
cdr3_nt: TGCAGCGTTGGTGGGATAATGAACACTGAAGCTTTCTTT

j_call: TRBJ2-7
v_call: TRBV30
clone_size: .
d_call: .
cdr3_aa: CAWSQGVEQYF
cdr3_nt: TGTGCCTGGAGCCAGGGAGTCGAGCAGTACTTC

j_call: TRBJ2-5
v_call: TRBV6-5
clone_size: few
d_call: .
cdr3_aa: CASSYGEQGQETQYF
cdr3_nt: TGTGCCAGCAGTTACGGAGAACAGGGACAAGAGACCCAGTACTTC

j_call: TRBJ1-1
v_call: TRBV28
clone_size: .
d_call: .
cdr3_aa: CASSLLGATNTEAFF
cdr3_nt: TGTGCCAGCAGTTTATTGGGGGCGACGAACACTGAAGCTTTCTTT

j_call: TRBJ2-1
v_call: TRBV30
clone_size: .
d_call: .
cdr3_aa: CAWSGDDNEQFF
cdr3_nt: TGTGCCTGGTCCGGAGATGACAATGAGCAGTTCTTC

j_call: TRBJ2-5
v_call: TRBV7-8
clone_size: .
d_call: .
cdr3_aa: CASSFAGRRETQYF
cdr3_nt: TGTGCCAGCAGCTTCGCAGGGCGGAGGGAGACCCAGTACTTC

j_call: TRBJ1-6
v_call: TRBV13
clone_size: few
d_call: .
cdr3_aa: CASSLGRSPLHF
cdr3_nt: TGTGCCAGCAGCTTAGGCAGGTCACCCCTCCACTTT

j_call: TRBJ1-2
v_call: TRBV6-6
clone_size: .
d_call: .
cdr3_aa: CASRGGNYGYTF
cdr3_nt: TGTGCCAGCAGAGGCGGAAACTATGGCTACACCTTC

j_call: TRBJ2-1
v_call: TRBV4-2
clone_size: .
d_call: .
cdr3_aa: CASSQNARGRYNEQFF
cdr3_nt: TGTGCCAGCAGCCAGAACGCGCGGGGCCGCTACAATGAGCAGTTCTTC

j_call: TRBJ2-3
v_call: TRBV29-1
clone_size: few
d_call: .
cdr3_aa: CSVVKSTDTQYF
cdr3_nt: TGCAGCGTTGTGAAGAGCACAGATACGCAGTATTTT

j_call: TRBJ2-1
v_call: TRBV30
clone_size: .
d_call: .
cdr3_aa: CAWTDRSYNEQFF
cdr3_nt: TGTGCCTGGACCGACAGGTCTTACAATGAGCAGTTCTTC

j_call: TRBJ1-2
v_call: TRBV7-2
clone_size: .
d_call: TRBD1
cdr3_aa: CASSLPRGLRGYTF
cdr3_nt: TGTGCCAGCAGCTTACCCAGGGGGTTAAGGGGCTACACCTTC

j_call: TRBJ1-2
v_call: TRBV27
clone_size: once
d_call: .
cdr3_aa: CASSLRQGYGYTF
cdr3_nt: TGTGCCAGCAGCCTGAGACAAGGTTATGGCTACACCTTC

j_call: TRBJ1-1
v_call: TRBV15
clone_size: .
d_call: .
cdr3_aa: CATSREMGEAFF
cdr3_nt: TGTGCCACCAGCAGAGAGATGGGGGAAGCTTTCTTT

j_call: TRBJ1-2
v_call: TRBV5-1
clone_size: .
d_call: .
cdr3_aa: CASTESGDGYTF
cdr3_nt: TGCGCCAGCACCGAAAGTGGGGATGGCTACACCTTC

j_call: TRBJ2-2
v_call: TRBV29-1
clone_size: .
d_call: .
cdr3_aa: CSVTRNTGELFF
cdr3_nt: TGCAGCGTTACGAGGAACACCGGGGAGCTGTTTTTT

j_call: TRBJ1-1
v_call: TRBV25-1
clone_size: .
d_call: TRBD1
cdr3_aa: CASSEMTGAGSRRAFF
cdr3_nt: TGTGCCAGCAGCGAGATGACAGGGGCGGGATCCAGGCGAGCTTTCTTT

j_call: TRBJ2-5
v_call: TRBV6-5
clone_size: .
d_call: TRBD2
cdr3_aa: CASSYQGGIGETQYF
cdr3_nt: TGTGCCAGCAGTTACCAGGGAGGGATAGGTGAGACCCAGTACTTC

j_call: TRBJ1-4
v_call: TRBV4-3
clone_size: .
d_call: TRBD1
cdr3_aa: CASSQDRARGDEKLFF
cdr3_nt: TGCGCCAGCAGCCAAGATCGGGCCAGGGGGGATGAAAAACTGTTTTTT

j_call: TRBJ2-3
v_call: TRBV29-1
clone_size: once
d_call: .
cdr3_aa: CSGAGGRGTDTQYF
cdr3_nt: TGCAGCGGTGCCGGGGGCCGCGGCACAGATACGCAGTATTTT

j_call: TRBJ1-2
v_call: TRBV29-1
clone_size: .
d_call: .
cdr3_aa: CSVLEGGYGYTF
cdr3_nt: TGCAGCGTCCTTGAGGGCGGCTATGGCTACACCTTC

j_call: TRBJ2-3
v_call: TRBV7-8
clone_size: .
d_call: .
cdr3_aa: CASRSHSGDTQYF
cdr3_nt: TGTGCCAGCAGAAGTCACAGCGGAGATACGCAGTATTTT

j_call: TRBJ2-1
v_call: TRBV25-1
clone_size: .
d_call: .
cdr3_aa: CASRAEGLRYNEQFF
cdr3_nt: TGTGCCAGCAGGGCCGAGGGGTTGCGGTACAATGAGCAGTTCTTC

j_call: TRBJ2-2
v_call: TRBV25-1
clone_size: .
d_call: .
cdr3_aa: CASSDTRVPGELFF
cdr3_nt: TGTGCCAGCAGCGACACAAGGGTGCCCGGGGAGCTGTTTTTT

j_call: TRBJ2-7
v_call: TRBV5-1
clone_size: .
d_call: .
cdr3_aa: CASSLQSPVYEQYF
cdr3_nt: TGCGCCAGCAGCTTACAGAGTCCAGTGTACGAGCAGTACTTC

j_call: TRBJ2-4
v_call: TRBV5-1
clone_size: .
d_call: TRBD1
cdr3_aa: CASNEDRENIQYF
cdr3_nt: TGCGCCAGCAACGAAGACAGGGAAAACATTCAGTACTTC

j_call: TRBJ2-4
v_call: TRBV30
clone_size: .
d_call: .
cdr3_aa: CAWSVNPGIQYF
cdr3_nt: TGTGCCTGGAGTGTTAACCCGGGCATTCAGTACTTC